This T cell receptor (beta chain) was captured by sequencing in a study of response to subunit inactivated influenza vaccine. Only a few counts were recorded for this clonotype. What it binds is not known. Findings and caveats of the study: Every seasonal influenza vaccination brings in few new T cells, the authors suggested.

The CDR3 sequence is 14 residues long. The V gene's germline CDR1 is SGHNT and CDR2 YENEEA. V gave up 5 bases and J gave up 4 bases, with 13 bases separating them. TCRdb processed the RT-PCR reads anew with MiXCR; each CDR3 protein has one entry. The sample shows under 800,000 distinct CDR3 sequences, approximately 15% of them seen only once. The clonotype was recovered from a man aged 45-65 years who received an inactivated influenza vaccine. The input for sequencing was PBMCs from blood, taken less than 15 days before vaccination. The chain employs TRBV11-3 and TRBJ2-3; TRBD2 might be the D (6 bases). Written as DNA, the CDR3 is TGTGCCAGCAGCAAGGGACTTCGGGCAGATACGCAGTATTTT. Protein: CASSKGLRADTQYF.